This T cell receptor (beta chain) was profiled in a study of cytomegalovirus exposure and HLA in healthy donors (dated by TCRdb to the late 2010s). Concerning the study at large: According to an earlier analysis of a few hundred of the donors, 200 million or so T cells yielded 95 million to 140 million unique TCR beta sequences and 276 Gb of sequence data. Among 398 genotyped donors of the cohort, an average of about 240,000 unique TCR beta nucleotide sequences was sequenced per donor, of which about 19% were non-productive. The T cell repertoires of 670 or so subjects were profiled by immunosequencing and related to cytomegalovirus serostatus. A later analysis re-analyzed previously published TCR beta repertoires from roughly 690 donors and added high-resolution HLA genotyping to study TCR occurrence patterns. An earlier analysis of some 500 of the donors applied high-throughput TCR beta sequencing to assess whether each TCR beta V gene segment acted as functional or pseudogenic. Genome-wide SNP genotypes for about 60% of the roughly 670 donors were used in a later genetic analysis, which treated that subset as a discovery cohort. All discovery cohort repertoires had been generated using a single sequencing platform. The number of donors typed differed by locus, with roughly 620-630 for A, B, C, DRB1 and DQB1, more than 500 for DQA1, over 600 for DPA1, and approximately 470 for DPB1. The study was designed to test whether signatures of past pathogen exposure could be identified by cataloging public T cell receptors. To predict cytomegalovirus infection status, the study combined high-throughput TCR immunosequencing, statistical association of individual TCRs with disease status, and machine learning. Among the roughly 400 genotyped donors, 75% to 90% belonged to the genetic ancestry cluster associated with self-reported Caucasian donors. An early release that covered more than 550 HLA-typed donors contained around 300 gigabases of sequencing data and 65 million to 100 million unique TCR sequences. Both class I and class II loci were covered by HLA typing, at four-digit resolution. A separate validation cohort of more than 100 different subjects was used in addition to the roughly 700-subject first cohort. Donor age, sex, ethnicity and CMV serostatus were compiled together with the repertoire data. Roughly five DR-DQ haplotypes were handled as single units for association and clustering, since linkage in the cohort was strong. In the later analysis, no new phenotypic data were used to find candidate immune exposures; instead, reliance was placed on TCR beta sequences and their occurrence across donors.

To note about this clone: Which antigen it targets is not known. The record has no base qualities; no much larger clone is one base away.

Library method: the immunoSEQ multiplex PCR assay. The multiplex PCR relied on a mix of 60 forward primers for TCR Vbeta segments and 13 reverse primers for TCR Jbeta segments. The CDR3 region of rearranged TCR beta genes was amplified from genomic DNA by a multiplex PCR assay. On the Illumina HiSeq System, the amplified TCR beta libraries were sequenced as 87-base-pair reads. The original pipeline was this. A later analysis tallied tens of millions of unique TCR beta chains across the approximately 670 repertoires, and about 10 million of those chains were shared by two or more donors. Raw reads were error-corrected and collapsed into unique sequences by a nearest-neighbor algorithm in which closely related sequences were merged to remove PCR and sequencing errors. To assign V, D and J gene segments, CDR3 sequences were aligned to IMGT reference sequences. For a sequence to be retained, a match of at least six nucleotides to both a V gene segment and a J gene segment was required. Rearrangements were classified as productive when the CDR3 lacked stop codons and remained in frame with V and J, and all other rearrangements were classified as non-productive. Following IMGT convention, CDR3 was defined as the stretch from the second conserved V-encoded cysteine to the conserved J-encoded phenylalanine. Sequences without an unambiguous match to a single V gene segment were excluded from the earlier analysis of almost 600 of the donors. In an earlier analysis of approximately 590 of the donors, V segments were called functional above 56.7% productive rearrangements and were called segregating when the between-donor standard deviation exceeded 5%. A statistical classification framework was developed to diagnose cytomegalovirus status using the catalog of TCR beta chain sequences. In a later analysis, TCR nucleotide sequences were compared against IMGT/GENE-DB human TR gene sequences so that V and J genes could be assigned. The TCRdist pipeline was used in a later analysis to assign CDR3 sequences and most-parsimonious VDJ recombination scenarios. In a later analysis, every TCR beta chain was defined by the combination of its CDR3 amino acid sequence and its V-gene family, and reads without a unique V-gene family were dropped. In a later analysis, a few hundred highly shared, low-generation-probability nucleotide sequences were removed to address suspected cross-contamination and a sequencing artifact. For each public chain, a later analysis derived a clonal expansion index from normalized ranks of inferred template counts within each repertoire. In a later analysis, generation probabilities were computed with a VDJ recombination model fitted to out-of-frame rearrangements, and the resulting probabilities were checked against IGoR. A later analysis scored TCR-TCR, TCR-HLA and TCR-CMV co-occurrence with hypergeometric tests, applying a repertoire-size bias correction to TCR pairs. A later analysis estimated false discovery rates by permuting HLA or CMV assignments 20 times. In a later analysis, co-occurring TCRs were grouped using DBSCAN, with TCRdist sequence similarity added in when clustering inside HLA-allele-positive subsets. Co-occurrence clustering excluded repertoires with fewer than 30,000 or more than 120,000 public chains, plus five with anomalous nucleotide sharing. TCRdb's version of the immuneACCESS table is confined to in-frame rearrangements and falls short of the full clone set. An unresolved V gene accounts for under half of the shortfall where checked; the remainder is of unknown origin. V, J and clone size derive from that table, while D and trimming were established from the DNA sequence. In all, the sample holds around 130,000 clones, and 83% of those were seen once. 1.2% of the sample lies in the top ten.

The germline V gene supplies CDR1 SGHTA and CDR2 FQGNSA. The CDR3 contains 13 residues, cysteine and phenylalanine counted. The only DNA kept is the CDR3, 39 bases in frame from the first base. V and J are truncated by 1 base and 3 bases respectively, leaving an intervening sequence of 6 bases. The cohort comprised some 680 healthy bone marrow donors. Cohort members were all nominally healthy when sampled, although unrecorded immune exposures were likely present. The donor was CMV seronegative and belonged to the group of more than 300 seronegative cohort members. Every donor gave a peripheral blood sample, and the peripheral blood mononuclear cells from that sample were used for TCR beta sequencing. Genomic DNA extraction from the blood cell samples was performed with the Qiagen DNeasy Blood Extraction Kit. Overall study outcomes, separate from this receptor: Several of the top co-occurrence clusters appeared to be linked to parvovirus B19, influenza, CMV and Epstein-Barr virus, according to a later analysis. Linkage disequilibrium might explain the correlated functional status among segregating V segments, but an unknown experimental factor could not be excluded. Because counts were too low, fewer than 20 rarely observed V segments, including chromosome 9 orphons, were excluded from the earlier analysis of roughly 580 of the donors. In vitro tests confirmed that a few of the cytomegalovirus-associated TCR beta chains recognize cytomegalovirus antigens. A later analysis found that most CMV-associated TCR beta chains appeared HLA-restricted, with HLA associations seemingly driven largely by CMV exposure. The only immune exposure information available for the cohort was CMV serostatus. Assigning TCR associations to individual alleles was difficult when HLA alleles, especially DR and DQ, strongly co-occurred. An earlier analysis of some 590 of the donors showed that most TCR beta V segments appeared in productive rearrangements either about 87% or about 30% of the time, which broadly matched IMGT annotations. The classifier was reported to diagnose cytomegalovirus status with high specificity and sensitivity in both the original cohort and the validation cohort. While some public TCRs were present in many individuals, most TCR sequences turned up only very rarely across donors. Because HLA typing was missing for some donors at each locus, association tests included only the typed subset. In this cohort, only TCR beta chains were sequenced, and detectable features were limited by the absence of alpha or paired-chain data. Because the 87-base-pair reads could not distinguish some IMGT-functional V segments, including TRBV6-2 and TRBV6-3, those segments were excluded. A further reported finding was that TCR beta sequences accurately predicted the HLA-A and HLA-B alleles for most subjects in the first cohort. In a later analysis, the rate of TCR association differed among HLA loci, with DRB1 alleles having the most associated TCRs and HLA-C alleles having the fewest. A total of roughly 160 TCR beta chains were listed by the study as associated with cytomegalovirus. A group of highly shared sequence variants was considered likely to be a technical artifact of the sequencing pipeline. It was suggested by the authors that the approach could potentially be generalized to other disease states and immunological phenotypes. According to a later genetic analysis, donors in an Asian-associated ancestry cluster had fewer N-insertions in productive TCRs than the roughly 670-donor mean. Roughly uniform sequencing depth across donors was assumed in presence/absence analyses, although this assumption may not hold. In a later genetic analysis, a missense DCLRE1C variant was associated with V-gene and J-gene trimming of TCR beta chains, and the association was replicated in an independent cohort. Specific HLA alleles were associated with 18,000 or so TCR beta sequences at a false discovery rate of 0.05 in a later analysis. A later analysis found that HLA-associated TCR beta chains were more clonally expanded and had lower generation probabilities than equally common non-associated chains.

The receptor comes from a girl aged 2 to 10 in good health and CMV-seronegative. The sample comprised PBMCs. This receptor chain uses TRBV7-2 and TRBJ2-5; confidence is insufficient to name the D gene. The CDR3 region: CASSLDFKETQYF. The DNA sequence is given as TGTGCCAGCAGCTTAGATTTTAAAGAGACCCAGTACTTC.